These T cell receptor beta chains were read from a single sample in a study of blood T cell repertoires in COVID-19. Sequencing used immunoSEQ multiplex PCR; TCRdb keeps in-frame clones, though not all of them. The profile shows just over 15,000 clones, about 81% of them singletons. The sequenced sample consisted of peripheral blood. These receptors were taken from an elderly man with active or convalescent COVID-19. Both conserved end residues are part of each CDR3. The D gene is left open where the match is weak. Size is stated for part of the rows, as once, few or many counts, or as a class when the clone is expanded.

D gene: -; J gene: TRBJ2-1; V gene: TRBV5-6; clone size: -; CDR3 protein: CASSMHGDTINGQFF; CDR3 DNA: TGTGCCAGCAGCATGCACGGGGACACCATAAACGGGCAGTTCTTC
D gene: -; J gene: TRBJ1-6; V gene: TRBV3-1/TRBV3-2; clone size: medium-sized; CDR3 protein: CASSPSRERGSPLHF; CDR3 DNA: TGTGCCAGCAGCCCTTCTAGAGAACGGGGTTCACCCCTCCACTTT
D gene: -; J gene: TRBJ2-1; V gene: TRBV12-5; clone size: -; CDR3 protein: CASGLATGTPRDEQFF; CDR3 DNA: TGTGCTAGTGGTTTGGCCACAGGGACCCCTAGGGATGAGCAGTTCTTC
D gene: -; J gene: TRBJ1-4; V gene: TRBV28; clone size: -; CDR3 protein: CASQKPGTIEKLFF; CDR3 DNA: TGTGCCAGCCAAAAGCCGGGGACTATTGAAAAACTGTTTTTT
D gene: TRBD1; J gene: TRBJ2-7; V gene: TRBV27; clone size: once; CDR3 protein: CASSLGQGVGYEQYF; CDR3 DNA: TGTGCCAGCAGTTTGGGACAGGGGGTAGGGTACGAGCAGTACTTC
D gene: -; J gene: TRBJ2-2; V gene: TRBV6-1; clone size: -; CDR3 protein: CASSDGANTGELFF; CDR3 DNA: TGTGCCAGCAGTGACGGGGCGAACACCGGGGAGCTGTTTTTT
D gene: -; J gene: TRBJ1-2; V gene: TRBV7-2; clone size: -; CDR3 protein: CASSRPGEGFGYTF; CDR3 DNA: TGTGCCAGCAGCCGCCCGGGGGAAGGCTTCGGCTACACCTTC
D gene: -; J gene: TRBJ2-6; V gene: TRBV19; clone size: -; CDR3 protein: CASSLGLAFSGANVLTF; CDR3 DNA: TGTGCCAGTAGTTTGGGACTGGCTTTCTCTGGGGCCAACGTCCTGACTTTC
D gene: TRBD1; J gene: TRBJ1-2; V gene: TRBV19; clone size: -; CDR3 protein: CASSSLTTGTAYGYTF; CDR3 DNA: TGTGCCAGTAGTAGCCTAACTACCGGGACAGCCTATGGCTACACCTTC
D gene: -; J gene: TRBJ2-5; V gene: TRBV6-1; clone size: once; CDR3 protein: CASSEGAGVQETQYF; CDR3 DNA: TGTGCCAGCAGTGAGGGCGCCGGGGTTCAAGAGACCCAGTACTTC
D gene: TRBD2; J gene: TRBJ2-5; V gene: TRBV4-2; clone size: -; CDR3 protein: CASSQVPHSSGQETQYF; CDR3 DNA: TGTGCCAGCAGCCAAGTCCCCCATTCTAGCGGCCAAGAGACCCAGTACTTC
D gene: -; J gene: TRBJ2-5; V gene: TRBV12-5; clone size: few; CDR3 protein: CASGDLRGGQETQYF; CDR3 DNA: TGTGCTAGTGGTGACCTCAGGGGCGGGCAAGAGACCCAGTACTTC
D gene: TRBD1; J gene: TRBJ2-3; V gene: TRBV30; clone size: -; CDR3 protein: CAWRGEGAQGYF; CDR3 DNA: TGTGCCTGGAGGGGAGAGGGGGCGCAGGGGTATTTT
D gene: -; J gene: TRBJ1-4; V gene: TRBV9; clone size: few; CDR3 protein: CASSPYSGGSNEKLFF; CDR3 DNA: TGTGCCAGCAGCCCATACTCGGGGGGCAGTAATGAAAAACTGTTTTTT
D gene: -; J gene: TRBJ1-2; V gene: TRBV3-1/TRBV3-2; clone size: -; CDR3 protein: CASVSGDYGYTF; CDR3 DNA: TGTGCCAGCGTCTCGGGGGACTATGGCTACACCTTC
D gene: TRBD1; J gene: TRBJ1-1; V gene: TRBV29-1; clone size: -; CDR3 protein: CSVYGDRNTEAFF; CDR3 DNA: TGCAGCGTTTACGGGGACAGGAACACTGAAGCTTTCTTT
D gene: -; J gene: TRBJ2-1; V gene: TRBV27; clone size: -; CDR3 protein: CASSKFGRGERGSYNEQFF; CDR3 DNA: TGTGCCAGCAGCAAATTCGGACGCGGGGAACGAGGCTCCTACAATGAGCAGTTCTTC
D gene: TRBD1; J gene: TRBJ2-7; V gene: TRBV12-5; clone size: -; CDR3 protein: CASGSRDRLYEQYF; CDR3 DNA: TGTGCTAGTGGAAGCCGGGACAGACTCTACGAGCAGTACTTC
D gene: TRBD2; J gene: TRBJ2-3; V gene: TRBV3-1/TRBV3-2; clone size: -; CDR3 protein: CASSQASGHSTDTQYF; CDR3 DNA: TGTGCCAGCAGCCAAGCTAGCGGGCATAGCACAGATACGCAGTATTTT
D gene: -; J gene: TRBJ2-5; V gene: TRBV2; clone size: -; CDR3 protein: CASLGAQYF; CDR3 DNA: TGTGCCTCCCTCGGGGCCCAGTACTTC
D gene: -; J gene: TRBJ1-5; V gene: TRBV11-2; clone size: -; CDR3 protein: CASSPRYNQPQHF; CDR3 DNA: TGTGCCAGCAGCCCCCGGTACAATCAGCCCCAGCATTTT
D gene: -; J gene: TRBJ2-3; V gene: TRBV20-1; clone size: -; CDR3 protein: CSQGGVDTQYF; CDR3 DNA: TGCAGTCAGGGGGGCGTAGATACGCAGTATTTT
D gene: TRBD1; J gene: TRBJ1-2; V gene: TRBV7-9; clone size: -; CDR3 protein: CASSLVDRGYGYTF; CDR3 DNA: TGTGCCAGCAGTCTCGTGGACAGGGGCTATGGCTACACCTTC
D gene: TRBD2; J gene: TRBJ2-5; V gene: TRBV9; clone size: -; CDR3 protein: CASSGGGPQETQYF; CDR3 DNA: TGTGCCAGCAGCGGCGGGGGGCCCCAAGAGACCCAGTACTTC
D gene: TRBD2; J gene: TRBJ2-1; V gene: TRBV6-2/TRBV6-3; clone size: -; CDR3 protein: CASTPTSGGYNEQFF; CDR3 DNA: TGTGCCAGCACCCCGACTAGCGGGGGCTACAATGAGCAGTTCTTC
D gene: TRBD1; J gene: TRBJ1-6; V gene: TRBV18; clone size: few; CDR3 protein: CATRQGLSSPLHF; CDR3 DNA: TGTGCCACCCGACAGGGTTTATCATCACCCCTCCACTTT
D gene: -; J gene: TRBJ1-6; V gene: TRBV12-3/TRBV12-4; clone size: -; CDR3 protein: CASSLTGTSPLHF; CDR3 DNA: TGTGCCAGCAGTTTAACAGGGACTTCACCCCTCCACTTT
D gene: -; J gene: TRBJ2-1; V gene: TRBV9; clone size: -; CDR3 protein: CASSVDGGYNEQFF; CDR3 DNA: TGTGCCAGCAGCGTAGACGGAGGCTACAATGAGCAGTTCTTC
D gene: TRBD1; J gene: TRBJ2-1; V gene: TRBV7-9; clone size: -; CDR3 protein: CASSLRDRGGNEQFF; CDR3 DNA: TGTGCCAGCAGCCTAAGGGACAGGGGAGGCAATGAGCAGTTCTTC
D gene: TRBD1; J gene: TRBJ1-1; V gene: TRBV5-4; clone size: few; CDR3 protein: CASSITGTGVGTEAFF; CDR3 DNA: TGTGCCAGCAGCATCACCGGGACAGGGGTAGGCACTGAAGCTTTCTTT
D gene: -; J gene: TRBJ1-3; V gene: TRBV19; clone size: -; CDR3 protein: CASHRGGTGNTIYF; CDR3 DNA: TGTGCCAGCCATCGTGGGGGGACTGGAAACACCATATATTTT
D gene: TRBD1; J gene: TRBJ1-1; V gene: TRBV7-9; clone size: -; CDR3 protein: CASSPARTGVNTEAFF; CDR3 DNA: TGTGCCAGCAGCCCAGCCCGGACAGGGGTGAACACTGAAGCTTTCTTT
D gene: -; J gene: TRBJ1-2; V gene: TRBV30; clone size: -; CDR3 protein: CAWSVYETSNYGYTF; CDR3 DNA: TGTGCCTGGAGTGTGTACGAAACTTCTAACTATGGCTACACCTTC
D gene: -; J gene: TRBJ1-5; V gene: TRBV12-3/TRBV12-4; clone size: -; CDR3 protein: CASTPGHYQPQHF; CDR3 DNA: TGTGCCAGCACCCCGGGACACTATCAGCCCCAGCATTTT
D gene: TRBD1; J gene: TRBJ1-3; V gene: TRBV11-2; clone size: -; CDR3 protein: CASSRTGAGNTIYF; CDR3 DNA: TGTGCCAGCAGCAGGACAGGGGCTGGAAACACCATATATTTT
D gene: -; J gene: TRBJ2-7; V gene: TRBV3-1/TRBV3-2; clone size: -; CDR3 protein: CASSQDPSTYEQYF; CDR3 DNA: TGTGCCAGCAGCCAAGATCCGTCTACCTACGAGCAGTACTTC
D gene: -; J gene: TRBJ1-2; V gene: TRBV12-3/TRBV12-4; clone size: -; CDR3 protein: CASSFAGNGYTF; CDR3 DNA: TGTGCCAGCAGTTTCGCGGGGAACGGCTACACCTTC
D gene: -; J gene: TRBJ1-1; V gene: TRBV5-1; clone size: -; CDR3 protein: CASSFDGGNTEAFF; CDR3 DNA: TGCGCCAGCAGCTTTGACGGGGGGAACACTGAAGCTTTCTTT
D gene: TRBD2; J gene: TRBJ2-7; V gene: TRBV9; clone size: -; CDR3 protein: CASSPGTSGYEQYF; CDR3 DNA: TGTGCCAGCAGTCCCGGGACTAGCGGCTACGAGCAGTACTTC
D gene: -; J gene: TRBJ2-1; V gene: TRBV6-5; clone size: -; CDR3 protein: CASSYSASRGEQFF; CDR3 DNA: TGTGCCAGCAGTTACTCGGCTAGTCGGGGTGAGCAGTTCTTC
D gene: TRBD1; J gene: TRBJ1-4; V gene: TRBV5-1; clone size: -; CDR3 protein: CASSLRDRTNEKLFF; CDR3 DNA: TGCGCCAGCAGCTTACGGGACAGAACTAATGAAAAACTGTTTTTT
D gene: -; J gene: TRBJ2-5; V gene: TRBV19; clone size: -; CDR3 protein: CASSIRGVWQETQYF; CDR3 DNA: TGTGCCAGTAGTATCAGGGGGGTTTGGCAAGAGACCCAGTACTTC
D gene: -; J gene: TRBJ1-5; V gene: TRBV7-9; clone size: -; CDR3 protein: CASSTTAGADQPQHF; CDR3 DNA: TGTGCCAGCAGCACCACGGCGGGGGCGGATCAGCCCCAGCATTTT
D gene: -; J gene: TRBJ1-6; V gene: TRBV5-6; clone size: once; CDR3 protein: CASSTGTSRSPLHF; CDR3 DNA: TGTGCCAGCAGCACGGGGACAAGTCGGTCACCCCTCCACTTT
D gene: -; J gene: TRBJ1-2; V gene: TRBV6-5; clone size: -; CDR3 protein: CASRVESYGYTF; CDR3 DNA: TGTGCCAGCAGGGTTGAGAGCTATGGCTACACCTTC
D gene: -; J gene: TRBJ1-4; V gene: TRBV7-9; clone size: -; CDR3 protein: CASSSQGYEKLFF; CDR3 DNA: TGTGCCAGCAGCTCCCAGGGGTATGAAAAACTGTTTTTT